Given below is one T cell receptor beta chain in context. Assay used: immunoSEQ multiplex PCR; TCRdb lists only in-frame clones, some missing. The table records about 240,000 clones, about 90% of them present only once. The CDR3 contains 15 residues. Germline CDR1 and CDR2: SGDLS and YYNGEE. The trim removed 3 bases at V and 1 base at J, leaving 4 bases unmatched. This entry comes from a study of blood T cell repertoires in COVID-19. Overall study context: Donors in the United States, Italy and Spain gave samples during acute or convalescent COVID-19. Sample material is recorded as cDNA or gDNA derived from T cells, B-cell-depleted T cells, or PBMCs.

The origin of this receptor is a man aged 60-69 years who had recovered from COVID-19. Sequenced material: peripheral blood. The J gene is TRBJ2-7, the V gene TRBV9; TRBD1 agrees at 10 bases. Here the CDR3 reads CASSAGDRGSYEQYF. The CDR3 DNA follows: TGTGCCAGCAGCGCGGGGGACAGGGGTTCCTACGAGCAGTACTTC.